This T cell receptor (beta chain) came from a study of blood T cell repertoires in COVID-19 (dated by TCRdb to the early 2020s). With respect to the entire study: Samples from collaborators originated in the United States, Italy and Spain and spanned both the acute and convalescent phases of COVID-19. The prospective study material was composed of cDNA or gDNA derived from T cells, B-cell-depleted T cells, or PBMCs. A freely available public database, intended as a resource for researchers studying the immune response to SARS-CoV-2, is where the repertoires were released. The samples were drawn from two sources: the first 160 participants of the ongoing ImmuneRACE study, and fewer than 1,500 subjects contributed by 6 global collaborators. The sample metadata nearly always contained a de-identified subject ID, COVID-19 status, age in years and sex. The dataset comprised deeply sampled blood TCRbeta repertoires from subjects exposed to, actively infected with, or recovered from COVID-19. Where HLA class I and class II types were available, the types were taken from metadata supplied by the sample provider, not from assay-based typing. Points the paper makes about the study in general: Clinical and demographic metadata were provided uncurated, with the amount varying by source and participant.

The collaborating institutions used their own protocols to collect whole blood in K2EDTA tubes. For TCRbeta analysis, collaborators shipped samples as frozen whole blood, isolated PBMCs, or DNA extracted from either of those sample types. TCRbeta CDR3 regions were amplified from genomic DNA by means of the immunoSEQ Assay, a bias-controlled multiplex PCR. Per the original workflow: Within the assay, amplification of reference gene primers was used to estimate how many nucleated cells each sample contained. Sequence reads were collapsed and filtered to measure the absolute abundance of every unique TCRbeta CDR3 rearrangement. Productive Simpson clonality was computed per sample as the square root of Simpson's diversity index over productive rearrangements. The source is immuneACCESS, and TCRdb retained only in-frame sequences with V and J called. Part of the clones is not carried over; for the studies checked, unresolved V genes explain less than half of this, and the remainder is unexplained. That table furnishes V, J and clone size, whereas the DNA furnished D and trimming. The sample data list some 150,000 clones, and 65% to 85% of these were observed just once. The ten largest make up 13% of the sample.

This clone was counted between two and nine times. Its antigen is unknown. No much larger clone exists at a distance of one base, and base qualities are not known. Trimming accounts for 3 bases at V and 2 bases at J, while the number of junction bases matched to no gene is 10. As encoded in the germline V gene (reference sequence), CDR1 is GTSNPN while CDR2 is SVGIG. The CDR3 numbers 18 residues from cysteine through phenylalanine. The only DNA kept is the CDR3, 54 bases in frame from the first base. The chain was built from TRBV30 and TRBJ2-1; 13 nucleotides in the junction match TRBD2. This receptor was obtained from a man between 60 and 75 years old with active or convalescent COVID-19. Input material: peripheral blood. The nucleotides read TGTGCCTGGAGCGGACTAGCGGGAGAGGGGGGCCCCTACAATGAGCAGTTCTTC. It is translated as CAWSGLAGEGGPYNEQFF.